What follows are 14 T cell receptor beta chains derived from one specimen sequenced in a study of radiotherapy plus CTLA-4 blockade in lung cancer. Here immunoSEQ multiplex PCR was the method, and the copy in TCRdb shows in-frame clones only, minus some. The data show around 59,000 clones, with 72% seen just once and about 8.3% held by the top ten. The specimen comprised peripheral blood, sampled from a patient treated with radiotherapy plus ipilimumab. These receptor sequences come from a human donor with non-small cell lung cancer whose response to radiotherapy plus ipilimumab could not be evaluated.

In the case of this clone: The sample carries other DNA sequences with the same CDR3. V is TRBV11-3 and J is TRBJ2-7; 10 positions match TRBD1. CDR1 SGHNT and CDR2 YENEEA come from the germline V gene. Losses at the gene ends were 5 bases for V and 1 base for J; bases not matched to a gene: 5. The CDR3 extends over 15 amino acids. CDR3 residues: CASSPRTGGSYEQYF. Here the CDR3 DNA reads TGTGCCAGCAGCCCCCGGACAGGGGGATCCTACGAGCAGTACTTC.

A few counts support this clone. This rearrangement joins TRBV27 to TRBJ2-4, with D maybe TRBD1 (5 bases). Germline lookup yields CDR1 MNHEY and CDR2 SMNVEV (reference sequence). The CDR3 covers 13 residues. Trimming stripped 10 bases from V and 0 bases from J, with 10 bases between. CDR3 sequence reads: CATAGSAKNIQYF. The CDR3 DNA reads as TGTGCCACTGCAGGGTCAGCCAAAAACATTCAGTACTTC.

This clone appeared once. The chain joins TRBV4-1 to TRBJ2-3; 7 nucleotides align to TRBD1. V lost 3 bases to trimming and J lost 1 base; unmatched junction nucleotides: 1. Per the germline V gene, CDR1 is MGHRA and CDR2 is YSYEKL. The CDR3 consists of 14 residues. CDR3 bases: TGCGCCAGCAGCCACCAGGGGGGCACAGATACGCAGTATTTT. Residues: CASSHQGGTDTQYF.

This clone has only a few counts. The V and J genes are TRBV11-3 and TRBJ2-7, with 7 nucleotides matching TRBD1. The CDR3 runs to 14 residues. V gave up 8 bases and J gave up 4 bases; unmatched junction bases: 11. Germline assignment: CDR1 SGHNT and CDR2 YENEEA. The CDR3 is CASAPRDSRYEQYF. Here the CDR3 DNA reads TGTGCCAGCGCCCCCCGGGACAGTAGGTACGAGCAGTACTTC. Based on the CDR3 plus reference TRBV11-3 and TRBJ2-7, the full variable domain is EAGVVQSPRYKIIEKKQPVAFWCNPISGHNTLYWYLQNLGQGPELLIRYENEEAVDDSQLPKDRFSAERLKGVDSTLKIQPAELGDSAVYLCASAPRDSRYEQYFGPGTRLTVT.

CDR3 residues: CASSPRRSSYEQYF. As DNA, the CDR3 is TGTGCCAGCTCACCACGACGGAGCTCCTACGAGCAGTACTTC. The chain links TRBV18 to TRBJ2-7; D gene unclear. This CDR3 spans 14 amino acids. CDR1 is KGHSH, CDR2 LQKENI, per germline. V was shortened by 1 base and J by 0 bases, with 7 bases between the two germline ends. The variable domain in full, with the rest retrieved from reference TRBV18 and TRBJ2-7, is NAGVMQNPRHLVRRRGQEARLRCSPMKGHSHVYWYRQLPEEGLKFMVYLQKENIIDESGMPKERFSAEFPKEGPSILRIQQVVRGDSAAYFCASSPRRSSYEQYFGPGTRLTVT.

A few counts support this clone. The rearrangement links TRBV4-1 to TRBJ1-3; D is undetermined. With 1 base removed from V and 0 bases from J, the gap between germline ends came to 10 bases. This CDR3 has 16 residues. Germline V CDR1 and CDR2: MGHRA, YSYEKL. This CDR3 is CASSQVVSVSGNTIYF. The CDR3, as DNA: TGCGCCAGCAGCCAAGTCGTTTCTGTCTCTGGAAACACCATATATTTT.

A single count supports this clone. The chain links TRBV6-1 to TRBJ2-4, with 7 nucleotides matching TRBD2. Germline V gene lookup returns CDR1 MNHNS and CDR2 SASEGT. The CDR3 runs to 14 residues. J was trimmed by 8 bases and V by 0 bases; bases with no gene match: 4. Written as DNA, the CDR3 is TGTGCCAGCAGTGAAGCGGGAGGGCCAGACATTCAGTACTTC. Amino acid sequence: CASSEAGGPDIQYF.

The chain uses TRBV7-9 and TRBJ2-2, with D unresolved. Trimming cost V 4 bases and J 4 bases, with 7 bases left between them. Germline V gives CDR1 SEHNR, CDR2 FQNEAQ (reference sequence). CDR3 length equals 13 residues. This CDR3 reads CASSSLTTGELFF. The CDR3 coding sequence is TGTGCCAGCAGCTCCCTAACCACCGGGGAGCTGTTTTTT.

V and J are TRBV10-3 and TRBJ2-7; 9 bases are a match to TRBD1. Germline V gene lookup returns CDR1 ENHRY and CDR2 SYGVKD. V was clipped by 6 bases and J by 1 base; unmatched bases: 7. CDR3 length: 15 residues. DNA for the CDR3: TGTGCCATCAGGAGGACAGGGGAGACATCCTACGAGCAGTACTTC. The encoded protein is CAIRRTGETSYEQYF.

The CDR3 DNA follows: TGCGCCAGCAGTTCCGGGACTAGCGGGGTTTTCACAGATACGCAGTATTTT. It yields the protein CASSSGTSGVFTDTQYF. The V and J genes are TRBV5-1 and TRBJ2-3; 13 bases align to TRBD2. The CDR3 sequence is 17 residues long. Trimming cost V 5 bases and J 2 bases; bases outside gene matches: 8. CDR1 and CDR2 from the germline V gene are SGHRS and YFSETQ.

The chain is built from TRBV9 and TRBJ2-6; possible D gene TRBD1, 5 bases. The ends were cut back, 1 base at V and 3 bases at J, with 11 bases in the middle. This CDR3 comprises 16 residues. CDR1 SGDLS and CDR2 YYNGEE come from the germline V gene. CDR3 loop: CASSVFREGGANVLTF. The CDR3 bases are TGTGCCAGCAGCGTATTCAGGGAAGGTGGGGCCAACGTCCTGACTTTC.

The genes are TRBV9 and TRBJ2-7; 10 bases fit TRBD1. Germline CDR1 reads SGDLS; CDR2 reads YYNGEE. V lost 1 base to trimming and J lost 5 bases; unmatched junction nucleotides: 6. This CDR3 region has 15 residues. CDR3 amino acids: CASSVTGTGVHEQYF. CDR3 nucleotide sequence: TGTGCCAGCAGCGTAACCGGGACAGGGGTCCACGAGCAGTACTTC. The variable domain in full, completed from reference TRBV9 and TRBJ2-7, reads DSGVTQTPKHLITATGQRVTLRCSPRSGDLSVYWYQQSLDQGLQFLIQYYNGEERAKGNILERFSAQQFPDLHSELNLSSLELGDSALYFCASSVTGTGVHEQYFGPGTRLTVT.

V gene TRBV6-5 combines with J gene TRBJ2-3; the D gene is possibly TRBD2 (6 bases). With 0 bases removed from V and 6 bases from J, the gap between germline ends came to 16 bases. Germline lookup yields CDR1 MNHEY and CDR2 SVGAGI. CDR3 length: 16 amino acids. The CDR3 region is CASSYSGTPPTDTQYF. For the CDR3, the DNA is TGTGCCAGCAGTTACTCGGGGACTCCCCCCACGGATACGCAGTATTTT.

V gene TRBV5-4 combines with J gene TRBJ2-5; 10 positions match TRBD2. The germline V gene has CDR1 SGHNT and CDR2 YYREEE (reference sequence). This CDR3 region has 14 residues. V gave up 2 bases and J gave up 4 bases; unmatched junction bases: 2. The DNA for the CDR3 is TGTGCCAGCAGCTTAGCGGGAGGGGGAGAGACCCAGTACTTC. Its translation: CASSLAGGGETQYF.